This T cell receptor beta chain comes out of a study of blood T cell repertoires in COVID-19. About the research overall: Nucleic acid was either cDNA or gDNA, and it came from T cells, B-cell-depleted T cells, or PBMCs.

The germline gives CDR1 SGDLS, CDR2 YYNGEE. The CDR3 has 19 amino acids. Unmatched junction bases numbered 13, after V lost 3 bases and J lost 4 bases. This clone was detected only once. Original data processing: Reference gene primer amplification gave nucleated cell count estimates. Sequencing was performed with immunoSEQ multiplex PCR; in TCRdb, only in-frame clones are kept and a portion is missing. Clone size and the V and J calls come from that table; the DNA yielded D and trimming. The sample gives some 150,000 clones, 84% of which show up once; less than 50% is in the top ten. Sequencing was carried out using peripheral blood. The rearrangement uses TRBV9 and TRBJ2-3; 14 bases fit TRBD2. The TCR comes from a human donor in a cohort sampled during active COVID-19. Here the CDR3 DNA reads TGTGCCAGCAGCGCCTCGTTCGGACTAGCGGGGGGAGTGCCAGATACGCAGTATTTT. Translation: CASSASFGLAGGVPDTQYF.